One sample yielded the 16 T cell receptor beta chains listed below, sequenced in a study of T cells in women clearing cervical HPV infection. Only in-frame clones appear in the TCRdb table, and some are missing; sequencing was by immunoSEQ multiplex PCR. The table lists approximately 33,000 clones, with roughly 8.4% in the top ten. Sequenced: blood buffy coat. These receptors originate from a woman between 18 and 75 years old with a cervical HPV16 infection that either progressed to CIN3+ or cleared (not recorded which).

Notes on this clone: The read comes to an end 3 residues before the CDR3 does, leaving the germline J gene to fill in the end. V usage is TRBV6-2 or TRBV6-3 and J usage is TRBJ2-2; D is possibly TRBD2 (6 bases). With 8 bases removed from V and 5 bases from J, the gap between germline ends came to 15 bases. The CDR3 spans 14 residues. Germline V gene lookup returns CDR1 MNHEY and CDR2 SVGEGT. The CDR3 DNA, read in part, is TGTGCCAGCTGCCGTTCGGGGGATACCGGGGAG. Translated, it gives CASCRSGDTGE. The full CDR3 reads CASCRSGDTGELFF.

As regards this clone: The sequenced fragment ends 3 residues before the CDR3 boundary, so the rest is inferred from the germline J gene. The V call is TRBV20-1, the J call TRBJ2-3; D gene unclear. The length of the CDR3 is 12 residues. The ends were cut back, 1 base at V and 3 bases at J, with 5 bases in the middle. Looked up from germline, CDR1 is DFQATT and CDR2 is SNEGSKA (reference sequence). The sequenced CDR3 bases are TGCAGTGCTAGAGCCCCGACAGATACG. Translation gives CSARAPTDT. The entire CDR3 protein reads CSARAPTDTQYF.

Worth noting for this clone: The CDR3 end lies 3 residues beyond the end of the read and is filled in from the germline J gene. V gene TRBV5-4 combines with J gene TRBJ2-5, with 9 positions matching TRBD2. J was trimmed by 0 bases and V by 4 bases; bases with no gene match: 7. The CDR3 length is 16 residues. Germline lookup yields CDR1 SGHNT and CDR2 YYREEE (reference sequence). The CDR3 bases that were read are TGTGCCAGCAGCGGCAAAGGCGGGGGGGACCAAGAGACC. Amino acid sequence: CASSGKGGGDQET. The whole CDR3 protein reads CASSGKGGGDQETQYF.

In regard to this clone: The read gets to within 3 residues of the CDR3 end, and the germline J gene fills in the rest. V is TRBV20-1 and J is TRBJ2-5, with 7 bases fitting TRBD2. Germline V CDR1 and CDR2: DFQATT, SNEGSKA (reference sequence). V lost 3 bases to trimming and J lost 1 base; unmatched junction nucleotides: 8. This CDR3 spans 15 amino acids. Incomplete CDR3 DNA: TGCAGTGCTAGTCCGTCTAGCGGAGCCCAAGAGACC. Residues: CSASPSSGAQET. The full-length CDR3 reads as CSASPSSGAQETQYF.

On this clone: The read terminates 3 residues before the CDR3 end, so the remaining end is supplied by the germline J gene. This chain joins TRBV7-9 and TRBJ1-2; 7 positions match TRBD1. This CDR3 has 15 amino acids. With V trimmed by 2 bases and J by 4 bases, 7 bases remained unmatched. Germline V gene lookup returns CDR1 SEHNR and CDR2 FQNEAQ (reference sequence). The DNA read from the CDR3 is TGTGCCAGCAGCTTATCTGGACAGGCTAGCTATGGC. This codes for CASSLSGQASYG. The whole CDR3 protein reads CASSLSGQASYGYTF.

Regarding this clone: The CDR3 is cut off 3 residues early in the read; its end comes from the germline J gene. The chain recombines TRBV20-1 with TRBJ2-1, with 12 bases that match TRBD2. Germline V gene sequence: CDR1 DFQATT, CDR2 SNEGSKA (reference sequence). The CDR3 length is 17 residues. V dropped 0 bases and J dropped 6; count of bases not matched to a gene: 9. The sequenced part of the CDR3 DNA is TGCAGTGCTAGAGATCTCCCGACTAGCGGGGGTAGCAATGAG. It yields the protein CSARDLPTSGGSNE. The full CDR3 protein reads CSARDLPTSGGSNEQFF.

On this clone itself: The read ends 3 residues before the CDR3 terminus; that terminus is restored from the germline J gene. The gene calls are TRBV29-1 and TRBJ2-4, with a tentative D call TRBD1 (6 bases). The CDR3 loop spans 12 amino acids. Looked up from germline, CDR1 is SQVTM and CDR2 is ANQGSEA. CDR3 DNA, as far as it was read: TGCAGCGTTGAACAGGGGAACTATGGT. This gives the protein CSVEQGNYG. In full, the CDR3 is CSVEQGNYGQYF. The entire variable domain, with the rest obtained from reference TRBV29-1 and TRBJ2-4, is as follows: SAVISQKPSRDICQRGTSLTIQCQVDSQVTMMFWYRQQPGQSLTLIATANQGSEATYESGFVIDKFPISRPNLTFSTLTVSNMSPEDSSIYLCSVEQGNYGQYFGAGTRLSVL.

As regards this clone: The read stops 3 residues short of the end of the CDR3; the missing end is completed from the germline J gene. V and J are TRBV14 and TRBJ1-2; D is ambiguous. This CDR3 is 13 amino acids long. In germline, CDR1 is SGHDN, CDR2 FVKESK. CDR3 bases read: TGTGCCAGCAGCCAATCCCGAGTGGGCGGC. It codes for CASSQSRVGG. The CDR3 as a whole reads CASSQSRVGGYTF.

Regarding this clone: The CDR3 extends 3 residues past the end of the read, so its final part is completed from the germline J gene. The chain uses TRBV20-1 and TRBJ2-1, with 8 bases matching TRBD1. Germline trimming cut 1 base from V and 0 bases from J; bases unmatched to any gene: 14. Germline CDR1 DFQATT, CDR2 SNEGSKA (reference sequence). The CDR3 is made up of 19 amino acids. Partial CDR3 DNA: TGCAGTGCTAGAGCCCGGGACAGGAGCGGAAGCAGCTCCTACAATGAG. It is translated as CSARARDRSGSSSYNE. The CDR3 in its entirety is CSARARDRSGSSSYNEQFF.

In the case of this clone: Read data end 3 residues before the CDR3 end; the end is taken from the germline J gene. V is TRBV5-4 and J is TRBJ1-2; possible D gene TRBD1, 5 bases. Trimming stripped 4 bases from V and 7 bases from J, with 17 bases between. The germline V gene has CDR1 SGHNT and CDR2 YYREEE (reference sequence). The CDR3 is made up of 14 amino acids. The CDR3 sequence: CASSGGLGGAGYTF. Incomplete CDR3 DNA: TGTGCCAGCAGCGGCGGCCTCGGGGGAGCTGGC. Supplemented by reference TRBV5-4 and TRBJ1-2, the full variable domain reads ETGVTQSPTHLIKTRGQQVTLRCSSQSGHNTVSWYQQALGQGPQFIFQYYREEENGRGNFPPRFSGLQFPNYSSELNVNALELDDSALYLCASSGGLGGAGYTFGSGTRLTVV.

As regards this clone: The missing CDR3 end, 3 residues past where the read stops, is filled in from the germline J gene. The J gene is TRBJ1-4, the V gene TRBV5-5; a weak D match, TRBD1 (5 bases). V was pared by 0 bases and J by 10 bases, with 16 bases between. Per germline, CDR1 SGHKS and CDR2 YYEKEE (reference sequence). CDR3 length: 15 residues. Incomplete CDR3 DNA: TGTGCCAGCAGCTTGGCCGGGCAGGGAAAAGTAAAA. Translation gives CASSLAGQGKVK. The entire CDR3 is CASSLAGQGKVKLFF.

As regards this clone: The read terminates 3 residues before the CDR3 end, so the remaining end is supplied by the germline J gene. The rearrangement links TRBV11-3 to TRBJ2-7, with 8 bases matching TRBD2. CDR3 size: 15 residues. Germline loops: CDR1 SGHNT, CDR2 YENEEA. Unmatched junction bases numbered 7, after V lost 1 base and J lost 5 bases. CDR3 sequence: CASSLGGTRGHEQYF. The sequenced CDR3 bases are TGTGCCAGCAGCTTAGGCGGGACTAGAGGCCACGAG. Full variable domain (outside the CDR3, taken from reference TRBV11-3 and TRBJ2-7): EAGVVQSPRYKIIEKKQPVAFWCNPISGHNTLYWYLQNLGQGPELLIRYENEEAVDDSQLPKDRFSAERLKGVDSTLKIQPAELGDSAVYLCASSLGGTRGHEQYFGPGTRLTVT.

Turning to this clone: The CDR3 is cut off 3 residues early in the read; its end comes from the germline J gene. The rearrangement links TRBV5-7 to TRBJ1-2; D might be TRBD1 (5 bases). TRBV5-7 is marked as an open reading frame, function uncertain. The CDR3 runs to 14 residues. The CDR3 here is CASSLQDGSYDYTF. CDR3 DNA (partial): TGTGCCAGCAGCTTACAGGACGGATCCTACGAC.

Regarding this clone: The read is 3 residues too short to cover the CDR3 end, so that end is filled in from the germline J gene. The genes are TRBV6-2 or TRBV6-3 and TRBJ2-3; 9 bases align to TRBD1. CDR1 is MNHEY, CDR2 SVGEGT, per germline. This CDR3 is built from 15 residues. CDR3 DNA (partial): TGTGCCAGCAGTTACCGTACAGGGGGCGTAGGGACG. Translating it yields CASSYRTGGVGT. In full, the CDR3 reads CASSYRTGGVGTQYF.

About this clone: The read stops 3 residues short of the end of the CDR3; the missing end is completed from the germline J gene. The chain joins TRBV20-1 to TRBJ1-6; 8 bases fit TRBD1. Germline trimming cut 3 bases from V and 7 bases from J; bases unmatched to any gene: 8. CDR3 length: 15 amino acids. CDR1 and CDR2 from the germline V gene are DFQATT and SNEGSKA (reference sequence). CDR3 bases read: TGCAGTGCTAGTCGGCAGGGGGCGAGAAATTCACCC. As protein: CSASRQGARNSP. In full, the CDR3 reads CSASRQGARNSPLHF.

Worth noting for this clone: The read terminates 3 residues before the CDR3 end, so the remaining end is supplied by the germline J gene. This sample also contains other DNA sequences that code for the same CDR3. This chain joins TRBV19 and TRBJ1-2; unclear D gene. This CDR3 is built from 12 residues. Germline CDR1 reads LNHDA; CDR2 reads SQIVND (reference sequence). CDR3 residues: CASSIGVEGYTF. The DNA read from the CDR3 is TGTGCCAGTAGTATCGGGGTGGAAGGC. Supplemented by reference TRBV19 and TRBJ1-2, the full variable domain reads DGGITQSPKYLFRKEGQNVTLSCEQNLNHDAMYWYRQDPGQGLRLIYYSQIVNDFQKGDIAEGYSVSREKKESFPLTVTSAQKNPTAFYLCASSIGVEGYTFGSGTRLTVV.